Presented here are 25 T cell receptor beta chains from one specimen sequenced in a study of a mutant IDH1 vaccine in newly diagnosed glioma. Documented time point: week 5, during vaccination. Vaccination comprised doses that each held 300 ug of mutant IDH1 20-mer peptide, plus topical imiquimod. These receptors lack a known antigen. Some clones are missing from TCRdb's copy, which holds only in-frame ones; the method was immunoSEQ multiplex PCR. The sample includes about 58,000 clones, around four fifths of them seen just once. The source material was PBMCs, sampled from a glioma patient whose treatment included an IDH1 peptide vaccine. These receptors came from a woman in her forties or fifties with glioma.

This chain uses TRBV2 with TRBJ2-2; the D gene is possibly TRBD2 (5 bases). Germline CDR1 is SNHLY and CDR2 is FYNNEI. The CDR3 has 15 amino acids. Trimming removed 9 bases from V and 1 base from J, with 15 bases in between. The CDR3, as DNA: TGTGCCAGAACCCGAGCGGAGATGAACACCGGGGAGCTGTTTTTT. Protein product: CARTRAEMNTGELFF.

The chain combines TRBV5-1 with TRBJ1-2; D remains ambiguous. Germline V gene data show CDR1 as SGHRS and CDR2 as YFSETQ. This CDR3 region has 11 residues. Trimming took off 0 bases at V and 11 bases at J, with 8 bases between the two ends. In nucleotides, the CDR3 is TGCGCCAGCAGCTTGGGCACCACTTACACCTTC. Translated: CASSLGTTYTF.

The CDR3 coding sequence is TGCGCCAGCAGCTTCGGACACCGAGATTCACCCCTCCACTTT. Its protein is CASSFGHRDSPLHF. The chain uses TRBV5-1 and TRBJ1-6, with TRBD1 as a possible D gene (5 bases). The CDR3 length is 14 residues. V shed 2 bases and J shed 8 bases, with 11 bases lying between them. Germline V lookup: CDR1 SGHRS, CDR2 YFSETQ.

This rearrangement joins TRBV28 to TRBJ2-3, with D perhaps matching TRBD2 (7 bases). Looked up from germline, CDR1 is MDHEN and CDR2 is SYDVKM. V shed 11 bases and J shed 3 bases, with 12 bases lying between them. This CDR3 spans 12 amino acids. The CDR3, as DNA: TGTGCCGGAGGGGGGGGGACAGATACGCAGTATTTT. This codes for CAGGGGTDTQYF.

The chain joins TRBV11-3 to TRBJ2-7, with 7 bases aligning to TRBD2. This CDR3 has 14 residues. Germline CDR1 reads SGHNT; CDR2 reads YENEEA. The V gene end was trimmed by 5 bases and the J gene end by 3 bases; junction bases not matched to a gene: 7. CDR3 DNA sequence: TGTGCCAGCAGCCCTTCGAGCGGGGTCTACGAGCAGTACTTC. Residues: CASSPSSGVYEQYF.

The chain combines TRBV29-1 with TRBJ2-5; TRBD2 aligns across 8 bases. The CDR3 has 15 amino acids. V dropped 7 bases and J dropped 4; count of bases not matched to a gene: 14. Germline CDR1 is SQVTM and CDR2 is ANQGSEA. The CDR3 reads CSGYGGVRVRETQYF. The CDR3 DNA reads TGCAGCGGCTACGGGGGGGTCAGGGTGAGAGAGACCCAGTACTTC.

This chain connects TRBV4-1 to TRBJ2-2; D tentatively fits TRBD1 or TRBD2 (5 bases each). Germline CDR1 and CDR2: MGHRA and YSYEKL. The germline V and J ends were trimmed by 0 bases and 4 bases, with 15 bases remaining between them. This CDR3 is 17 amino acids long. CDR3 sequence: CASSQDRGSRVTGELFF. DNA of the CDR3: TGCGCCAGCAGCCAAGATCGGGGTAGCAGGGTCACCGGGGAGCTGTTTTTT.

The gene calls are TRBV7-2 and TRBJ2-1; 7 nucleotides line up with TRBD1. The CDR3 consists of 19 residues. Germline lookup yields CDR1 SGHTA and CDR2 FQGNSA. With 3 bases clipped from V and 4 bases from J, the junction kept 18 bases outside the gene matches. CDR3 DNA: TGTGCCAGCAGCTTCCTTTGGGCTGTGTCGGGACAGACTTACAATGAGCAGTTCTTC. It specifies CASSFLWAVSGQTYNEQFF.

The chain has TRBV5-1 and TRBJ2-5; TRBD2 is a possible D gene (6 bases). The V gene's germline CDR1 is SGHRS and CDR2 YFSETQ. V shed 3 bases and J shed 5 bases, with 23 bases lying between them. The CDR3 runs to 17 residues. The CDR3 sequence is CASSSYRDSLRGETQYF. Here the CDR3 DNA reads TGCGCCAGCAGCTCTTACCGGGACTCCCTACGAGGGGAGACCCAGTACTTC.

This chain links TRBV30 with TRBJ1-5; D is undetermined. There are 14 residues in the CDR3. V was trimmed by 2 bases and J by 2 bases, leaving 10 bases between them. From germline, CDR1 is GTSNPN and CDR2 SVGIG (reference sequence). The CDR3 is CAWSPDSGNQPQHF. For the CDR3, the DNA is TGTGCCTGGAGTCCCGACTCGGGCAATCAGCCCCAGCATTTT.

The chain uses TRBV15 and TRBJ2-7; D gene unclear. Germline V gene data show CDR1 as LNHNV and CDR2 as YYDKDF (reference sequence). The CDR3 contains 13 residues. V lost 6 bases to trimming and J lost 4 bases, with 13 bases between them. In nucleotides, the CDR3 is TGTGCCACCAGTACAGCCGAAAATTACGAGCAGTACTTC. As protein: CATSTAENYEQYF.

The chain couples TRBV28 to TRBJ2-1, with 9 bases matching TRBD2. Germline trimming cut 2 bases from V and 9 bases from J; bases unmatched to any gene: 5. The CDR3 is 14 amino acids. CDR1 and CDR2 (germline): MDHEN, SYDVKM. CDR3 coding DNA: TGTGCCAGCAGTTTACTAGCGGGGCTTTCTGAGCAGTTCTTC. Translated, it gives CASSLLAGLSEQFF.

This clone turned up a few times. CDR3 amino acids: CASSFGDALSGELFF. CDR3 sequence (DNA): TGCGCCAGCAGCTTCGGGGACGCCCTAAGCGGGGAGCTGTTTTTT. This rearrangement joins TRBV5-1 to TRBJ2-2; D is tentatively TRBD1 or TRBD2 (5 bases each). CDR1 is SGHRS and CDR2 is YFSETQ in the germline V gene. Trimming removed 2 bases from V and 7 bases from J, with 15 bases in between. This CDR3 spans 15 amino acids.

This clone is a singleton in its sample. The chain is built from TRBV4-1 and TRBJ2-1; D perhaps matches TRBD2 (5 bases). From germline, CDR1 is MGHRA and CDR2 YSYEKL. The CDR3 is made up of 12 amino acids. V was shortened by 2 bases and J by 10 bases, with 9 bases between the two germline ends. CDR3 coding DNA: TGCGCCAGCAGCCAAAGGGCGGGCGAGCAGTTCTTC. As protein: CASSQRAGEQFF.

The chain has TRBV6-1 and TRBJ1-1; 7 positions agree with TRBD1. This CDR3 is 14 amino acids long. Trimming removed 4 bases from V and 2 bases from J; junction bases left unmatched: 4. Germline loops: CDR1 MNHNS, CDR2 SASEGT. CDR3 amino acids: CASSVGQINTEAFF. CDR3 DNA: TGTGCCAGCAGTGTGGGACAGATTAACACTGAAGCTTTCTTT.

About this clone itself: A junction end diverges from the germline sequence, so it may reflect a read error. The chain carries TRBV2 and TRBJ2-1, with 7 bases fitting TRBD1. The CDR3 totals 11 residues. Per germline, CDR1 SNHLY and CDR2 FYNNEI. CDR3 region: CASTQGTERLF. The CDR3 nucleotides are TGTGCCAGCACTCAAGGGACAGAAAGACTCTTC. Full variable domain (outside the CDR3, taken from reference TRBV2 and TRBJ2-1): EPEVTQTPSHQVTQMGQEVILRCVPISNHLYFYWYRQILGQKVEFLVSFYNNEISEKSEIFDDQFSVERPDGSNFTLKIRSTKLEDSAMYFCASTQGTERLFGPGTRLTVL.

A note on this clone: Germline is not matched at one junction end, which may reflect a read error. At the DNA level, this CDR3 is encoded by other sequences in the same sample as well. The chain carries TRBV4-1 and TRBJ2-7; 8 positions match TRBD1. The CDR3 is 17 residues long. CDR1 is MGHRA and CDR2 is YSYEKL in the germline V gene. The CDR3 is CASSQGPGTGGSYEQYF. The CDR3, as DNA: TGCGCCAGCAGCCAAGGCCCCGGGACAGGAGGCTCCTATGAGCAGTACTTC.

This clone has just a few counts. The V call is TRBV5-1, the J call TRBJ2-1; TRBD2 aligns across 7 bases. Germline V gene sequence: CDR1 SGHRS, CDR2 YFSETQ. This CDR3 comprises 16 residues. After removal of 0 bases from V and 0 bases from J, the junction contained 3 bases not matched to a gene. The CDR3 is CASSLAPGGSYNEQFF. CDR3 coding DNA: TGCGCCAGCAGCTTGGCCCCGGGGGGCTCCTACAATGAGCAGTTCTTC.

This chain connects TRBV7-2 to TRBJ1-1; D unclear. V was shortened by 5 bases and J by 6 bases, with 16 bases between the two germline ends. The CDR3 loop spans 14 amino acids. Germline V gene sequence: CDR1 SGHTA, CDR2 FQGNSA. CDR3 sequence (DNA): TGTGCCAGCAGCGGACGAGAGGCAATAGCTGAAGCTTTCTTT. Translation gives CASSGREAIAEAFF.

The chain recombines TRBV11-2 with TRBJ2-2, with a tentative D call TRBD1 (6 bases). Trimming shortened V by 5 bases and J by 1 base, and 14 bases separated the two germline ends. This CDR3 has 16 residues. CDR1 is SGHAT and CDR2 is FQNNGV in the germline V gene. CDR3 in amino acids: CASSALRGQNTGELFF. The DNA for the CDR3 is TGTGCCAGCAGCGCCCTCAGGGGCCAGAACACCGGGGAGCTGTTTTTT.

This sequence joins TRBV5-1 and TRBJ2-7, with TRBD1 matching 11 bases. The CDR3 runs to 16 residues. J lost 0 bases, V lost 4 bases, and 6 bases had no gene match. The germline CDR1 and CDR2 sequences are SGHRS and YFSETQ. The CDR3 region is CASSGGQGGVSYEQYF. The CDR3 coding sequence is TGCGCCAGCAGCGGGGGACAGGGGGGGGTCTCCTACGAGCAGTACTTC. The whole variable domain, filled in from reference TRBV5-1 and TRBJ2-7, reads KAGVTQTPRYLIKTRGQQVTLSCSPISGHRSVSWYQQTPGQGLQFLFEYFSETQRNKGNFPGRFSGRQFSNSRSEMNVSTLELGDSALYLCASSGGQGGVSYEQYFGPGTRLTVT.

This rearrangement joins TRBV7-8 to TRBJ1-5; 8 nucleotides agree with TRBD1. Germline CDR1 is SGHVS and CDR2 is FQNEAQ. The CDR3 is made up of 17 amino acids. Unmatched junction bases numbered 14, after V lost 6 bases and J lost 4 bases. The CDR3, as DNA: TGTGCCAGCAGGCAAGGGGCAGGGGGCTTGGTTAATCAGCCCCAGCATTTT. Protein sequence: CASRQGAGGLVNQPQHF.

The genes are TRBV6-1 and TRBJ2-2; D gene unclear. Trimming removed 5 bases from V and 4 bases from J, with 5 bases in between. Germline loops: CDR1 MNHNS, CDR2 SASEGT. The CDR3 spans 12 residues. The CDR3 DNA reads as TGTGCCAGCAGTCGAAGCACCGGGGAGCTGTTTTTT. Amino acid sequence: CASSRSTGELFF.

V and J are TRBV2 and TRBJ1-2; no clear D. Trimming took 6 bases from V and 8 from J, leaving 19 bases between them. The germline CDR1 and CDR2 sequences are SNHLY and FYNNEI. CDR3 size: 14 residues. The chain's CDR3 is CASSDTGSLGGYTF. Written as DNA, the CDR3 is TGTGCCAGCAGCGACACGGGATCCTTGGGAGGCTACACCTTC.

The chain recombines TRBV4-1 with TRBJ2-1, with 8 bases lining up with TRBD1. V shed 0 bases and J 3 bases; nucleotides not matched to a gene: 1. CDR3 length: 15 residues. The V gene's germline CDR1 is MGHRA and CDR2 YSYEKL. The CDR3 region is CASSQDGQGYNEQFF. The CDR3 region has the DNA TGCGCCAGCAGCCAAGACGGACAGGGCTACAATGAGCAGTTCTTC.